Listed here are 10 T cell receptor beta chains from one sample, sequenced in a study of T cells in Graves' hyperthyroidism and ophthalmopathy. RNA transcripts served as the template for amplifying TCR beta CDR3 regions. TCR CDR3 regions were first amplified by RT-PCR with HTBI primers. TCRdb re-derived calls from the multiplex PCR reads in MiXCR, one entry per CDR3 protein. The data hold roughly 380,000 distinct CDR3 sequences, with about a sixth observed a single time. Sequencing used blood. All receptors derive from a woman aged 40 to 50 with Graves' ophthalmopathy.

This clonotype occurred a few times. The chain carries TRBV20-1 and TRBJ1-1; possibly TRBD1 for D (5 bases). Per germline, CDR1 DFQATT and CDR2 SNEGSKA (reference sequence). There are 15 residues in the CDR3. V dropped 3 bases and J dropped 0 bases, with 14 bases sitting between them. The CDR3, as DNA: TGCAGTGCTAGGTCCGACAGTCGAATGAACACTGAAGCTTTCTTT. Amino acids: CSARSDSRMNTEAFF.

The chain joins TRBV28 to TRBJ1-1; tentatively, D is TRBD1 (6 bases). The ends were cut back, 8 bases at V and 5 bases at J, with 21 bases in the middle. From germline, CDR1 is MDHEN and CDR2 SYDVKM. The length of the CDR3 is 15 residues. The CDR3 spells CASVGGAGGGTEAFF. CDR3 nucleotide sequence: TGTGCCAGCGTTGGGGGGGCCGGTGGGGGGACTGAAGCTTTCTTT.

Ten or more counts support this clonotype. This chain connects TRBV20-1 to TRBJ2-5; 12 nucleotides agree with TRBD2. V lost 0 bases to trimming and J lost 4 bases; unmatched junction nucleotides: 18. Per the germline V gene, CDR1 is DFQATT and CDR2 is SNEGSKA (reference sequence). This CDR3 comprises 20 residues. CDR3: CSARDGGLAGGVFLGETQYF. CDR3 coding DNA: TGCAGTGCTAGAGACGGTGGGCTAGCGGGAGGGGTATTCTTGGGAGAGACCCAGTACTTC.

This clonotype has at least ten counts. The chain uses TRBV7-2 and TRBJ2-3; 9 bases match TRBD1. This CDR3 region has 14 residues. CDR1 SGHTA and CDR2 FQGNSA come from the germline V gene. V was clipped by 5 bases and J by 5 bases; unmatched bases: 5. The CDR3 coding sequence is TGTGCCAGCAGCACACAGGGGGCGGAAGATACGCAGTATTTT. It yields the protein CASSTQGAEDTQYF.

This clonotype came up many times. CDR3 sequence reads: CSAETRDLQGGTQYF. CDR3 DNA sequence: TGCAGTGCCGAAACTCGGGACCTCCAGGGGGGGACCCAGTACTTC. The chain combines TRBV20-1 with TRBJ2-5, with D possibly matching TRBD1 (7 bases). V dropped 6 bases and J dropped 7 bases, with 24 bases sitting between them. Germline V CDR1 and CDR2: DFQATT, SNEGSKA (reference sequence). The CDR3 loop spans 15 amino acids.

There are many counts of this clonotype. This chain links TRBV20-1 with TRBJ2-4, with D possibly being TRBD1 (6 bases). CDR1 is DFQATT and CDR2 is SNEGSKA in the germline V gene (reference sequence). This CDR3 is 13 amino acids long. With 2 bases removed from V and 4 bases from J, the gap between germline ends came to 9 bases. CDR3 sequence: CSARKQGKNIQYF. In DNA form, the CDR3 reads TGCAGTGCTAGAAAACAGGGTAAAAACATTCAGTACTTC.

The chain combines TRBV7-2 with TRBJ2-5; 8 nucleotides match TRBD1. Germline lookup yields CDR1 SGHTA and CDR2 FQGNSA. The CDR3 contains 15 residues. The J segment lost 8 bases and the V segment lost 7 bases, leaving 15 bases of the junction unmatched. The CDR3 loop is CASTRQGRLGVTQYF. Written as DNA, the CDR3 is TGTGCCAGCACGCGACAGGGGAGACTCGGGGTAACCCAGTACTTC. The whole variable domain, filled in from reference TRBV7-2 and TRBJ2-5, reads GAGVSQSPSNKVTEKGKDVELRCDPISGHTALYWYRQSLGQGLEFLIYFQGNSAPDKSGLPSDRFSAERTGGSVSTLTIQRTQQEDSAVYLCASTRQGRLGVTQYFGPGTRLLVL.

This clonotype was seen at least ten times. The V and J genes are TRBV6-2 or TRBV6-3 and TRBJ1-5; possible D gene TRBD1, 5 bases. CDR1 and CDR2 from the germline V gene are MNHEY and SVGEGT. Trimming took off 6 bases at V and 1 base at J, with 13 bases between the two ends. The CDR3 totals 15 residues. The CDR3 nucleotides read TGTGCCAGCAGCTCCTCAGGGAGAAGCAATCAGCCCCAGCATTTT. Its protein is CASSSSGRSNQPQHF.

This clonotype was seen at least ten times. The chain uses TRBV6-1 and TRBJ2-5, with D possibly matching TRBD2 (5 bases). V shed 3 bases and J shed 0 bases, with 17 bases lying between them. Germline V lookup: CDR1 MNHNS, CDR2 SASEGT. CDR3 length equals 17 residues. The CDR3 here is CASSETFGRVNQETQYF. In nucleotides, the CDR3 is TGTGCCAGCAGTGAGACGTTCGGGCGGGTAAACCAAGAGACCCAGTACTTC.

There are many counts of this clonotype. The V gene is TRBV6-1, the J gene TRBJ2-7, with D perhaps TRBD2 (5 bases). Germline assignment: CDR1 MNHNS and CDR2 SASEGT. The V end was cut by 5 bases, the J end by 7 bases, with 27 bases between. The CDR3 totals 17 residues. The CDR3, as DNA: TGTGCCAGCAGTAGTGGAGCCCTGGTTGTGAGGGTGAGAGAGCAGTACTTC. Its protein product is CASSSGALVVRVREQYF.